The source of this TCR beta chain is a study of OX40 agonist ivuxolimab in advanced cancers. For the study at large: Ivuxolimab, an antibody that agonizes OX40 (CD134), was administered to the patients.

The repertoire was sequenced with immunoSEQ multiplex PCR; TCRdb's copy has only in-frame clones and lacks some. The top ten hold less than 15% of the sample, which has about 45,000 clones, around nine tenths seen once. The germline V gene has CDR1 SGHNT and CDR2 YYREEE (reference sequence). This CDR3 spans 15 amino acids. V shed 0 bases, J shed 2 bases, and the junction held 5 bases outside the gene matches. This material consisted of CD4+ or CD8+ T cells sorted from blood, taken in a trial of the OX40 agonist ivuxolimab. This sequence joins TRBV5-4 and TRBJ2-7, with 7 bases fitting TRBD1. The receptor comes from an adult with an advanced solid tumor such as melanoma, head and neck, liver or kidney cancer. In nucleotides, the CDR3 is TGTGCCAGCAGCTTGGAGACAGGGAAAGCCTACGAGCAGTACTTC. It is translated as CASSLETGKAYEQYF.